The source of this T cell receptor beta chain is a study of shared clonotypes between healthy human individuals. The ends lost 5 bases at V and 3 bases at J; junction bases unmatched: 5. The CDR3 contains 15 residues. Germline CDR1 reads SGHTA; CDR2 reads FQGTGA. The protocol was immunoSEQ multiplex PCR, while the TCRdb copy is restricted to in-frame clones and leaves out a portion. The sample lists roughly 680,000 clones; over 60% were seen once. For this clone: Its antigen is undetermined.

The study, taken as a whole, reports: Naive subsets usually exceeded memory subsets in estimated richness. Only blood underwent sampling, and tissue repertoires likely differ. It was observed that approximately 5% of naive CD4 clonotypes were shared across a handful of donors. The represented genetic and exposure-history diversity was limited by the small number of donors.

The receptor comes from a woman aged 30 to 39 in good health. Sequencing input: memory CD4+ T cells sorted from blood. The subset is: CD45RA-negative fraction. This rearrangement joins TRBV7-3 to TRBJ2-1; 9 bases are a match to TRBD2. This CDR3 reads CASSLRAGGYNEQFF. CDR3 in DNA: TGTGCCAGCAGCCTTCGAGCGGGAGGCTACAATGAGCAGTTCTTC. The whole variable domain, remainder taken from reference TRBV7-3 and TRBJ2-1, is GAGVSQTPSNKVTEKGKYVELRCDPISGHTALYWYRQSLGQGPEFLIYFQGTGAADDSGLPNDRFFAVRPEGSVSTLKIQRTERGDSAVYLCASSLRAGGYNEQFFGPGTRLTVL.